The rows below give T cell receptor beta chains drawn from one sample of a study of T-cell reconstitution after alpha-beta-depleted transplantation in children. TCRdb itself ran the PCR reads through MiXCR, one entry per CDR3 protein. The sample includes 200,000 to 250,000 distinct CDR3 sequences, 12% seen only once; the top ten take 2.6%. The sequencing here drew on PBMCs from the stem cell graft donor, taken from the stem cell graft. The receptors here all came from a human donor who donated a stem cell graft to a child with acute lymphoblastic leukemia. Both conserved end residues are part of each CDR3. D genes are given only for firm matches. Rows may omit the clone size; those that give it use once, few, many or a size class.

D gene	V gene	clone size	J gene	CDR3 protein	CDR3 DNA
TRBD2	TRBV24-1	many	TRBJ2-3	CATSALAGVRTDTQYF	TGTGCCACCAGTGCCCTAGCGGGAGTAAGGACAGATACGCAGTATTTT
TRBD2	TRBV7-3	-	TRBJ2-1	CASSPISGLAGYNEQFF	TGTGCCAGCAGCCCAATATCGGGACTAGCGGGATACAATGAGCAGTTCTTC
-	TRBV4-2	many	TRBJ1-5	CASSQGTDYSNQPQHF	TGTGCCAGCAGCCAAGGGACAGACTATAGCAATCAGCCCCAGCATTTT
-	TRBV27	many	TRBJ2-4	CASRGSEERENIQYF	TGTGCCAGCAGAGGGTCGGAGGAGAGAGAAAACATTCAGTACTTC
-	TRBV15	-	TRBJ1-1	CATSLGQTNTEAFF	TGTGCCACCAGCCTCGGACAGACGAACACTGAAGCTTTCTTT
-	TRBV7-6	-	TRBJ2-1	CASSLASGSRRNNEQFF	TGTGCCAGCAGCTTAGCTAGTGGCTCGCGGAGAAACAATGAGCAGTTCTTC
TRBD1	TRBV12-3/TRBV12-4	many	TRBJ2-3	CASSFRGGADTQYF	TGTGCCAGCAGTTTCAGAGGGGGCGCAGATACGCAGTATTTT
-	TRBV20-1	many	TRBJ2-7	CSATWQGSEQYF	TGCAGTGCCACTTGGCAGGGGTCCGAGCAGTACTTC
-	TRBV6-5	many	TRBJ1-1	CASSLSWAMNTEAFF	TGTGCCAGCAGTCTCTCCTGGGCTATGAACACTGAAGCTTTCTTT
-	TRBV19	many	TRBJ2-7	CASSPGAGKIYEQYF	TGTGCCAGTAGTCCCGGGGCAGGGAAGATCTACGAGCAGTACTTC